This TCR beta chain comes out of a study of cytomegalovirus exposure and HLA in healthy donors. The study, taken as a whole, reports: There were reportedly fewer N-insertions in an Asian-associated ancestry cluster than the roughly 670-donor mean, in a later analysis. Reportedly, TCR beta sequences accurately predicted HLA-A and HLA-B alleles in most subjects. For most TCR beta V segments, an earlier analysis put the productive rate at about 87% or about 30% of the time.

With 60 Vbeta and 13 Jbeta primers, the PCR was carried out. Some clones are missing from TCRdb's copy, which holds only in-frame ones; the method was immunoSEQ multiplex PCR. The profile shows about 140,000 clones, 80% of them singletons. On this clone: Its specificity is unknown.

The CDR3 spans 12 residues. The V end lost 6 bases, the J end lost 6 bases, and 12 bases lay between the germline ends. Germline V gene sequence: CDR1 WSHSY, CDR2 SAAADI. The clonotype originates from a male donor in good health and CMV-seronegative. Sequencing was done on a sample of PBMCs. This chain joins TRBV10-2 and TRBJ2-7, with D possibly being TRBD1 (6 bases). Here the CDR3 DNA reads TGCGCCAGCAGGCCGACCAGGGGCGAGCAGTACTTC. This gives the protein CASRPTRGEQYF.